Presented here are 9 T cell receptor beta chains from one specimen sequenced in a study of blood T cell repertoires in COVID-19. The protocol was immunoSEQ multiplex PCR, while the TCRdb copy is restricted to in-frame clones and leaves out a portion. There are some 110,000 clones in the sample; 65% to 90% occur only once, and under 4.5% lies in the top ten. Sequencing used peripheral blood. The receptors stem from a man aged 50 to 59 with acute or convalescent COVID-19.

This clone was counted between two and nine times. The chain is built from TRBV5-1 and TRBJ2-7; TRBD1 agrees at 9 bases. Trimming cost V 0 bases and J 3 bases; bases outside gene matches: 4. The V gene's germline CDR1 is SGHRS and CDR2 YFSETQ. This CDR3 is 15 amino acids long. CDR3 nucleotide sequence: TGCGCCAGCAGCTTGGAAGGGACAGGGTTCTACGAGCAGTACTTC. It specifies CASSLEGTGFYEQYF.

The gene calls are TRBV4-1 and TRBJ2-3; no clear D. The CDR3 runs 15 residues. The germline gives CDR1 MGHRA, CDR2 YSYEKL. V gave up 4 bases and J gave up 1 base, with 12 bases separating them. CDR3 in amino acids: CASSLTQVRTDTQYF. In DNA, the CDR3 is TGCGCCAGCAGCCTCACTCAGGTCCGCACAGATACGCAGTATTTT.

The CDR3 is CAISERDRVLSGNTIYF. The CDR3 DNA is TGTGCCATCAGTGAGAGGGACAGGGTCCTCTCTGGAAACACCATATATTTT. The rearrangement joins TRBV10-3 to TRBJ1-3; TRBD1 agrees at 9 bases. After removal of 2 bases from V and 0 bases from J, the junction contained 5 bases not matched to a gene. The germline V gene encodes CDR1 ENHRY and CDR2 SYGVKD. The length of the CDR3 is 17 residues.

V usage is TRBV4-2 and J usage is TRBJ2-1; possibly TRBD1 for D (6 bases). V lost 2 bases to trimming and J lost 12 bases, with 17 bases between them. The germline gives CDR1 LGHNA, CDR2 YNFKEQ. CDR3 size: 14 residues. DNA of the CDR3: TGTGCCAGCAGCCAAAAGGGGGAAAGTTTTTCGCAGTTCTTC. Translation gives CASSQKGESFSQFF.

This rearrangement joins TRBV5-1 to TRBJ2-2; TRBD1 matches 9 bases. Germline V gene data show CDR1 as SGHRS and CDR2 as YFSETQ. The CDR3 extends over 18 amino acids. After removal of 0 bases from V and 7 bases from J, the junction contained 13 bases not matched to a gene. The CDR3 region is CASSLESMGQGFIGELFF. DNA of the CDR3: TGCGCCAGCAGCTTGGAAAGCATGGGACAGGGTTTTATCGGGGAGCTGTTTTTT.

This chain uses TRBV10-1 with TRBJ2-7; 9 nucleotides align to TRBD2. The CDR3 is 13 amino acids. Germline V gene lookup returns CDR1 WNHNN and CDR2 SYGVQD (reference sequence). V shed 4 bases, J shed 12 bases, and the junction held 10 bases outside the gene matches. CDR3 sequence reads: CASSGNSGSFPYF. The CDR3 region has the DNA TGCGCCAGCAGTGGTAATAGCGGGAGTTTTCCGTACTTC.

The chain couples TRBV5-1 to TRBJ2-5, with D maybe TRBD1 (6 bases). V shed 0 bases and J shed 5 bases, with 14 bases lying between them. This CDR3 region has 15 residues. Germline-derived CDR1 and CDR2 are SGHRS and YFSETQ. CDR3 amino acids: CASSLVRGSEETQYF. CDR3 bases: TGCGCCAGCAGCTTGGTCAGGGGTTCCGAGGAGACCCAGTACTTC.

The J gene is TRBJ2-1, the V gene TRBV15, with TRBD2 identical over 9 bases. The V gene's germline CDR1 is LNHNV and CDR2 YYDKDF (reference sequence). There are 15 residues in the CDR3. V shed 1 base, J shed 7 bases, and the junction held 5 bases outside the gene matches. The CDR3 coding sequence is TGTGCCACCAGCAGAGGGCGGGAGGGCCAGAATGAGCAGTTCTTC. It yields the protein CATSRGREGQNEQFF.

The chain recombines TRBV5-1 with TRBJ1-2; tentative D call: TRBD1 (5 bases). This CDR3 is built from 14 residues. Per germline, CDR1 SGHRS and CDR2 YFSETQ. Deletions cut 3 bases from V and 0 bases from J, with 9 bases between. The CDR3: CASSSQTANYGYTF. In nucleotides, the CDR3 is TGCGCCAGCAGCTCCCAGACAGCTAACTATGGCTACACCTTC.